This entry lists 3 T cell receptor beta chains sequenced from one sample in a study of T cell responses to AZD1222 COVID-19 vaccine. Produced via immunoSEQ multiplex PCR; TCRdb's table is partial and in-frame only. The table records 57,000 or so clones, around 81% of them present only once. Material: peripheral blood, obtained 28 days after the second AZD1222 dose. The receptors were gathered from an adult who received the AZD1222 COVID-19 vaccine.

The chain joins TRBV4-3 to TRBJ1-6; D unclear. The CDR3 consists of 15 residues. V was pared by 1 base and J by 6 bases, with 10 bases between. Germline lookup yields CDR1 LGHNA and CDR2 YSLEER. The CDR3 nucleotides read TGCGCCAGCAGCCAAGGAGGATGGGGTAATTCACCCCTCCACTTT. It codes for CASSQGGWGNSPLHF.

The chain carries TRBV6-4 and TRBJ1-5, with 7 bases fitting TRBD1. CDR1 is MRHNA and CDR2 is SNTAGT in the germline V gene. V trimming: 7 bases; J trimming: 0 bases; junction bases outside the gene matches: 12. The CDR3 is 17 amino acids. This CDR3 reads CASTLQDRLYSNQPQHF. The DNA for the CDR3 is TGTGCCAGCACCCTACAGGACAGGCTATATAGCAATCAGCCCCAGCATTTT.

The V gene is TRBV30, the J gene TRBJ1-5; 12 bases are a match to TRBD1. CDR3 length: 14 residues. Germline CDR1 and CDR2: GTSNPN and SVGIG (reference sequence). The trim removed 2 bases at V and 13 bases at J, leaving 9 bases unmatched. CDR3 nucleotide sequence: TGTGCCTGGAGTATGGGACAGGGGGCAAGTCTGCAGCATTTT. Its translation: CAWSMGQGASLQHF.